A single sample is the source of the 8 T cell receptor beta chains below, sequenced in a study of T-cell reconstitution after alpha-beta-depleted transplantation in children. TCRbeta library construction was performed incorporating unique molecular identifiers. TCRdb recomputed calls from the PCR reads with MiXCR, one row per CDR3 protein. Among several thousand distinct CDR3 sequences listed, over 12% were seen once. The sample in question was PBMCs, obtained before TCRalphabeta/CD19-depleted stem cell transplant. The source is a boy younger than 18 with acute lymphoblastic leukemia, due to receive a stem cell transplant.

By share, this clonotype counts as medium-sized. The chain is built from TRBV9 and TRBJ2-7; TRBD2 is a possible D gene (7 bases). Germline values: CDR1 SGDLS, CDR2 YYNGEE. Trimming cost V 0 bases and J 6 bases, with 13 bases left between them. This CDR3 region has 14 residues. The CDR3 nucleotides are TGTGCCAGCAGCGTAGAGGCGGGGGCCGGCGAGCAGTACTTC. Encoded protein: CASSVEAGAGEQYF. The full variable domain, completed using reference TRBV9 and TRBJ2-7, is DSGVTQTPKHLITATGQRVTLRCSPRSGDLSVYWYQQSLDQGLQFLIQYYNGEERAKGNILERFSAQQFPDLHSELNLSSLELGDSALYFCASSVEAGAGEQYFGPGTRLTVT.

This clonotype has a count of ten or more. V usage is TRBV28 and J usage is TRBJ2-2, with a weak D call TRBD1 (7 bases). V lost 2 bases and J 4 bases, leaving 8 bases between the germline ends. Germline V lookup: CDR1 MDHEN, CDR2 SYDVKM. The CDR3 is 14 amino acids. CDR3 sequence (DNA): TGTGCCAGCAGTTTACAGGGGGGCACCGGGGAGCTGTTTTTT. Translating it yields CASSLQGGTGELFF. Full variable domain (rest looked up from reference TRBV28 and TRBJ2-2): DVKVTQSSRYLVKRTGEKVFLECVQDMDHENMFWYRQDPGLGLRLIYFSYDVKMKEKGDIPEGYSVSREKKERFSLILESASTNQTSMYLCASSLQGGTGELFFGEGSRLTVL.

This clonotype was observed once. This rearrangement joins TRBV12-3 or TRBV12-4 to TRBJ2-3; D may be TRBD2 (5 bases). This CDR3 has 16 amino acids. V lost 4 bases to trimming and J lost 1 base, with 15 bases between them. The CDR3 DNA reads as TGTGCCAGCAGTTCCGTTCTAGTGGGAGGCACAGATACGCAGTATTTT. It translates to CASSSVLVGGTDTQYF.

By sample fraction, this clonotype is medium-sized. The rearrangement links TRBV28 to TRBJ1-1; TRBD1 is a possible D gene (5 bases). Germline-derived CDR1 and CDR2 are MDHEN and SYDVKM. The CDR3 loop spans 16 amino acids. V was clipped by 2 bases and J by 0 bases, with 13 bases between them. The CDR3 coding sequence is TGTGCCAGCAGTTTAAGCCGTGCCAGGGTGAACACTGAAGCTTTCTTT. Translating it yields CASSLSRARVNTEAFF. The full variable domain, with the rest looked up from reference TRBV28 and TRBJ1-1, is DVKVTQSSRYLVKRTGEKVFLECVQDMDHENMFWYRQDPGLGLRLIYFSYDVKMKEKGDIPEGYSVSREKKERFSLILESASTNQTSMYLCASSLSRARVNTEAFFGQGTRLTVV.

This clonotype counts as medium-sized. The chain combines TRBV10-3 with TRBJ2-1; D remains ambiguous. The length of the CDR3 is 11 residues. The V gene lost 8 bases and the J gene lost 6 bases, with 8 bases spanning the gap. CDR1 is ENHRY and CDR2 is SYGVKD in the germline V gene. The CDR3 here is CAIGQSNEQFF. The CDR3 DNA reads as TGTGCCATCGGGCAATCCAATGAGCAGTTCTTC.

This clonotype was seen ten or more times. The chain combines TRBV20-1 with TRBJ2-5, with 7 bases aligning to TRBD2. There are 12 residues in the CDR3. Germline CDR1 reads DFQATT; CDR2 reads SNEGSKA (reference sequence). The V segment lost 6 bases and the J segment 5 bases; nucleotides outside the gene matches: 6. The CDR3 spells CSAGRVVETQYF. CDR3 nucleotides: TGCAGTGCGGGGAGGGTTGTGGAGACCCAGTACTTC.

In its sample, this clonotype ranks as medium-sized (0.01 to 0.1%). The chain is built from TRBV20-1 and TRBJ2-7; D may match TRBD1 or TRBD2 (6 bases each). Trimming removed 5 bases at V and 4 bases at J, with 18 bases between. The CDR3 has 14 amino acids. Germline assignment: CDR1 DFQATT and CDR2 SNEGSKA (reference sequence). CDR3 protein: CSAYSIRGGYEQYF. The DNA of the CDR3 is TGCAGTGCTTACAGCATACGAGGGGGGTACGAGCAGTACTTC.

The sample holds many counts of this clonotype. This chain joins TRBV7-2 and TRBJ1-2, with TRBD1 as a possible D gene (6 bases). The germline gives CDR1 SGHTA, CDR2 FQGNSA. The CDR3 consists of 14 residues. Trimming shortened V by 2 bases and J by 7 bases, and 14 bases separated the two germline ends. The CDR3 DNA reads as TGTGCCAGCAGCTTATCTGTAGGCAGGGGTGGCTACACCTTC. Translation: CASSLSVGRGGYTF.